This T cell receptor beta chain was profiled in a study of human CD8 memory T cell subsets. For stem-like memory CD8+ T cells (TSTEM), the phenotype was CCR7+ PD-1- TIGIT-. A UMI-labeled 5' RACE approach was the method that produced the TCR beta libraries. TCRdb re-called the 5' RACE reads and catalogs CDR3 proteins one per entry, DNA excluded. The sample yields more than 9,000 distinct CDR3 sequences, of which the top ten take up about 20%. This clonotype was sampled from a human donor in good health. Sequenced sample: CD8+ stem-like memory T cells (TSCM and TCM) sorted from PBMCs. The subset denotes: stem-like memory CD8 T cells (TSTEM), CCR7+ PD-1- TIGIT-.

CDR3 in amino acids: CASSSESGWTSYGYTF. The chain carries TRBV27 and TRBJ1-2. The CDR3 has 16 amino acids. The germline gives CDR1 MNHEY, CDR2 SMNVEV (reference sequence).